The clone carrying this T cell receptor (beta chain) occurred many times. The record originates from a study of breast tumors, draining lymph nodes, adjacent tissues. The CDR3 is 15 amino acids. Germline loops: CDR1 MNHEY, CDR2 SVGAGI. The V gene lost 2 bases and the J gene lost 4 bases, with 14 bases spanning the gap. TCRdb re-called the multiplex PCR reads through MiXCR, storing one row per CDR3 protein. The table has tens of thousands of distinct CDR3 sequences, approximately 19% seen once. Breast cancer patients provided tissue from their axillary draining lymph nodes. This receptor was taken from a female donor with breast cancer. Some clones in this sample may be carry-over from other donors' samples. The sample was axillary lymph node tissue. The chain is built from TRBV6-5 and TRBJ1-2, with D unresolved. This CDR3 reads CASSYASGGSYGYTF. The CDR3 DNA follows: TGTGCCAGCAGTTACGCCTCGGGAGGGTCCTATGGCTACACCTTC.